The 18 T cell receptor beta chains below all came from one sample that was sequenced in a study of beta chain features in type 1 diabetes. Whole-study results and caveats: Significant though moderate, a shortening of TCRB CDR3s appeared in all four CD4+ subsets of Type 1 diabetes patients.

These receptors lack a known antigen. Sequencing targeted expressed TCRB transcripts, as all isolated RNA had been reverse transcribed. Produced via immunoSEQ multiplex PCR; TCRdb's table is partial and in-frame only. The table includes some 330,000 clones, roughly 12% detected once. Sequenced input: naive CD4+ T cells from blood. These receptors were taken from a woman aged 18-30 years with type 1 diabetes.

The rearrangement uses TRBV7-2 and TRBJ2-2; TRBD1 matches 7 bases. Germline V lookup: CDR1 SGHTA, CDR2 FQGNSA. CDR3 length equals 14 residues. Trimming removed 5 bases from V and 8 bases from J; junction bases left unmatched: 8. Here the CDR3 reads CASSPIPGGGELFF. CDR3 DNA: TGTGCCAGCAGCCCCATCCCAGGGGGTGGGGAGCTGTTTTTT. The whole variable domain, remainder taken from reference TRBV7-2 and TRBJ2-2, is GAGVSQSPSNKVTEKGKDVELRCDPISGHTALYWYRQSLGQGLEFLIYFQGNSAPDKSGLPSDRFSAERTGGSVSTLTIQRTQQEDSAVYLCASSPIPGGGELFFGEGSRLTVL.

CDR3 residues: CASRDRGLRGQYF. The CDR3 nucleotides are TGTGCCAGCAGGGACAGGGGGCTACGCGGGCAGTACTTC. V is TRBV25-1 and J is TRBJ2-7; 11 positions agree with TRBD1. The CDR3 has 13 residues. Looked up from germline, CDR1 is MGHDK and CDR2 is SYGVNS. The ends lost 6 bases at V and 9 bases at J; junction bases unmatched: 7.

This clone was seen a few times. The chain links TRBV11-2 to TRBJ2-5; 8 nucleotides align to TRBD1. With 9 bases clipped from V and 5 bases from J, the junction kept 8 bases outside the gene matches. The CDR3 spans 13 residues. Germline CDR1 reads SGHAT; CDR2 reads FQNNGV. Here the CDR3 DNA reads TGTGCCAGTGCTGCAGGGGGCCCGGAGACCCAGTACTTC. Translation: CASAAGGPETQYF.

This clone appeared a few times. V is TRBV27 and J is TRBJ1-1; TRBD1 might be the D (6 bases). The germline V gene has CDR1 MNHEY and CDR2 SMNVEV (reference sequence). The CDR3 spans 15 residues. Trimming shortened V by 3 bases and J by 1 base, and 12 bases separated the two germline ends. CDR3 sequence reads: CASSFSVQGNTEAFF. DNA for the CDR3: TGTGCCAGCAGTTTCTCAGTACAGGGGAACACTGAAGCTTTCTTT.

This clone was detected only a few times. The V call is TRBV5-4, the J call TRBJ2-1; 8 bases line up with TRBD2. Germline trimming cut 4 bases from V and 8 bases from J; bases unmatched to any gene: 14. This CDR3 comprises 16 residues. The V gene's germline CDR1 is SGHNT and CDR2 YYREEE (reference sequence). CDR3 sequence reads: CASSLLSGGGRYEQFF. The CDR3 DNA follows: TGTGCCAGCAGCCTCCTTTCGGGCGGGGGGAGGTATGAGCAGTTCTTC.

This clone was picked up a small number of times. This chain connects TRBV28 to TRBJ2-7; D remains unclear. Germline loops: CDR1 MDHEN, CDR2 SYDVKM. Trimming pared 3 bases from V and 3 bases from J, leaving 12 bases between. CDR3 length equals 14 residues. The chain's CDR3 is CASSLLRAGYEQYF. CDR3 bases: TGTGCCAGCAGTTTGTTGCGCGCTGGCTACGAGCAGTACTTC. Looking up the rest from reference TRBV28 and TRBJ2-7 gives the full variable domain: DVKVTQSSRYLVKRTGEKVFLECVQDMDHENMFWYRQDPGLGLRLIYFSYDVKMKEKGDIPEGYSVSREKKERFSLILESASTNQTSMYLCASSLLRAGYEQYFGPGTRLTVT.

The chain carries TRBV29-1 and TRBJ2-3; 8 nucleotides agree with TRBD1. Trimming took 4 bases from V and 2 from J; bases not matched to a gene: 5. CDR3 length equals 14 residues. Looked up from germline, CDR1 is SQVTM and CDR2 is ANQGSEA. CDR3 bases: TGCAGCGTTGTCCAGGGGGCCCCCACAGATACGCAGTATTTT. Protein: CSVVQGAPTDTQYF.

This clone turned up a few times. V usage is TRBV5-1 and J usage is TRBJ1-3; D ambiguous. Germline V gene sequence: CDR1 SGHRS, CDR2 YFSETQ. V dropped 4 bases and J dropped 8 bases, with 16 bases sitting between them. The CDR3 totals 14 residues. The CDR3 spells CASSPWELAHTIYF. The CDR3, as DNA: TGCGCCAGCAGCCCGTGGGAGCTGGCTCACACCATATATTTT.

This clone has just a few counts. The rearrangement uses TRBV7-2 and TRBJ2-1; no clear D gene. V was cut by 7 bases and J by 4 bases, with 11 bases left in between. The CDR3 totals 13 residues. Germline CDR1 reads SGHTA; CDR2 reads FQGNSA. In DNA, the CDR3 is TGTGCCAGCACCCCTATGACTTACAATGAGCAGTTCTTC. Its protein is CASTPMTYNEQFF.

The chain carries TRBV5-1 and TRBJ2-7, with D tentatively TRBD1 (6 bases). The V end was cut by 4 bases, the J end by 0 bases, with 17 bases between. This CDR3 has 16 residues. The germline V gene encodes CDR1 SGHRS and CDR2 YFSETQ. CDR3 region: CASSGQFRDNSYEQYF. The CDR3 nucleotides read TGCGCCAGCAGCGGACAATTCCGGGACAACTCCTACGAGCAGTACTTC.

This clone occurred a few times. The J gene is TRBJ2-7, the V gene TRBV10-3; TRBD1 matches at 7 bases. Germline V gene data show CDR1 as ENHRY and CDR2 as SYGVKD. The CDR3 contains 13 residues. V was clipped by 6 bases and J by 2 bases; unmatched bases: 4. CDR3 in DNA: TGTGCCATCAGCCTAGGGACAGCCTACGAGCAGTACTTC. Amino acid sequence: CAISLGTAYEQYF.

The rearrangement links TRBV19 to TRBJ1-5; TRBD1 matches 7 bases. Germline CDR1 LNHDA, CDR2 SQIVND (reference sequence). The CDR3 covers 14 residues. Trimming at V came to 7 bases and at J to 3 bases, leaving 6 bases not matched to a gene. CDR3 residues: CASKLGQFNQPQHF. CDR3 coding DNA: TGTGCCAGTAAGTTGGGACAGTTCAATCAGCCCCAGCATTTT. The full variable domain, in which reference TRBV19 and TRBJ1-5 provide the parts outside the CDR3, is DGGITQSPKYLFRKEGQNVTLSCEQNLNHDAMYWYRQDPGQGLRLIYYSQIVNDFQKGDIAEGYSVSREKKESFPLTVTSAQKNPTAFYLCASKLGQFNQPQHFGDGTRLSIL.

The chain couples TRBV7-2 to TRBJ1-2; D unclear. The germline gives CDR1 SGHTA, CDR2 FQGNSA. The CDR3 sequence is 14 residues long. V lost 1 base and J lost 6, with 12 bases in between. CDR3 region: CASSLGGRSDGYTF. DNA of the CDR3: TGTGCCAGCAGCTTAGGCGGCCGCTCTGATGGCTACACCTTC.

This clone appeared a few times. The rearrangement joins TRBV28 to TRBJ2-4; a weak D match, TRBD2 (7 bases). CDR3 length: 14 residues. The germline V gene has CDR1 MDHEN and CDR2 SYDVKM. V was clipped by 2 bases and J by 6 bases, with 11 bases between them. CDR3 loop: CASSLGGAVNIQYF. In DNA form, the CDR3 reads TGTGCCAGCAGTTTAGGGGGGGCTGTAAACATTCAGTACTTC.

The chain uses TRBV7-9 and TRBJ2-7, with TRBD2 matching over 7 bases. The V gene end was trimmed by 3 bases and the J gene end by 6 bases; junction bases not matched to a gene: 11. This CDR3 spans 15 amino acids. Germline CDR1 is SEHNR and CDR2 is FQNEAQ (reference sequence). CDR3 residues: CASSFWGGGRGEQYF. CDR3 coding DNA: TGTGCCAGCAGCTTTTGGGGCGGGGGAAGGGGCGAGCAGTACTTC.

The genes are TRBV7-2 and TRBJ1-1; D gene unclear. Germline values: CDR1 SGHTA, CDR2 FQGNSA. This CDR3 region has 14 residues. V was cut by 2 bases and J by 3 bases, with 10 bases left in between. The CDR3 DNA reads TGTGCCAGCAGCTTATCCCTCGGGTACACTGAAGCTTTCTTT. Translation gives CASSLSLGYTEAFF.

Only a few counts were recorded for this clone. The chain joins TRBV18 to TRBJ1-2; 7 positions agree with TRBD1. Unmatched junction bases numbered 3, after V lost 6 bases and J lost 2 bases. The CDR3 consists of 13 residues. The germline V gene has CDR1 KGHSH and CDR2 LQKENI. This chain's CDR3 is CASSDRTNYGYTF. Here the CDR3 DNA reads TGTGCCAGCTCGGACAGGACAAACTATGGCTACACCTTC. The whole variable domain, remainder taken from reference TRBV18 and TRBJ1-2, is NAGVMQNPRHLVRRRGQEARLRCSPMKGHSHVYWYRQLPEEGLKFMVYLQKENIIDESGMPKERFSAEFPKEGPSILRIQQVVRGDSAAYFCASSDRTNYGYTFGSGTRLTVV.

The genes are TRBV14 and TRBJ2-7; 10 nucleotides line up with TRBD2. The J segment lost 4 bases and the V segment lost 4 bases, leaving 13 bases of the junction unmatched. The germline V gene has CDR1 SGHDN and CDR2 FVKESK. This CDR3 has 17 amino acids. The CDR3 reads CASSLQTAAGGPYEQYF. Written as DNA, the CDR3 is TGTGCCAGCAGCCTCCAAACCGCAGCGGGAGGGCCGTACGAGCAGTACTTC.